This entry features one T cell receptor (beta chain) sequence. Its target is not known. The data were obtained in a study of cytomegalovirus exposure and HLA in healthy donors. The wider study: Approximately 190 million T cells yielded 117 million unique TCR beta sequences, as an earlier analysis found.

PCR used 60 Vbeta primers and 13 Jbeta primers. The repertoire was sequenced with immunoSEQ multiplex PCR; TCRdb's copy has only in-frame clones and lacks some. The sample records about 130,000 clones, roughly four fifths being singletons. V was shortened by 5 bases and J by 6 bases, with 13 bases between the two germline ends. The CDR3 length is 14 residues. Germline assignment: CDR1 SGHTA and CDR2 FQGTGA. Study results and caveats: Later analysis suggested links between common viral pathogens and several top significant clusters.

The TCR sequence derives from a woman aged 40 to 49 in good health and CMV-seropositive. The sequenced sample consisted of PBMCs. This chain uses TRBV7-3 with TRBJ2-2; the D is unclear. DNA for the CDR3: TGTGCCAGCAGCAATAGTTCGGTCTCCGGGGAGCTGTTTTTT. Amino acids: CASSNSSVSGELFF.